These 16 T cell receptor beta chains were all obtained from the same sample, sequenced in a study of CD8 T cells in Susac syndrome. After extraction with the RNeasy kit, about 0.5 to 1 ug of the RNA was reverse transcribed using random hexamers. TCRdb redid the calling of the immunoSEQ multiplex PCR reads with MiXCR, one entry per CDR3 protein. The sample has about 190,000 distinct CDR3 sequences, about 94% seen once. The sequenced sample consisted of CD4+ T cells from PBMCs. These receptors were obtained from a human donor with Susac syndrome.

This clonotype was found once. The V gene is TRBV7-9, the J gene TRBJ2-5, with D tentatively TRBD1 (7 bases). Germline loops: CDR1 SEHNR, CDR2 FQNEAQ (reference sequence). This CDR3 comprises 15 residues. The V end was cut by 5 bases, the J end by 2 bases, with 15 bases between. CDR3 nucleotide sequence: TGTGCCAGCAGCCGGGGGACAGCTTATCAAGAGACCCAGTACTTC. It translates to CASSRGTAYQETQYF. The full variable domain, completed using reference TRBV7-9 and TRBJ2-5, is DTGVSQNPRHKITKRGQNVTFRCDPISEHNRLYWYRQTLGQGPEFLTYFQNEAQLEKSRLLSDRFSAERPKGSFSTLEIQRTEQGDSAMYLCASSRGTAYQETQYFGPGTRLLVL.

This clonotype has only one observation. V and J are TRBV20-1 and TRBJ2-2; 11 bases line up with TRBD2. Trimming took 5 bases from V and 7 from J; bases not matched to a gene: 12. The CDR3 loop spans 16 amino acids. Germline V lookup: CDR1 DFQATT, CDR2 SNEGSKA (reference sequence). CDR3 nucleotide sequence: TGCAGTGCTTCGTTAGCGGGGGGGCCAGGGGTCGGGGAGCTGTTTTTT. Encoded protein: CSASLAGGPGVGELFF.

The chain is built from TRBV7-2 and TRBJ1-5; unclear D gene. CDR1 is SGHTA and CDR2 is FQGNSA in the germline V gene. Trimming left V 0 bases short and J 4 bases short, with 7 bases between. This CDR3 has 14 residues. The chain's CDR3 is CASSLAVGNQPQHF. CDR3 coding DNA: TGTGCCAGCAGCTTAGCGGTAGGGAATCAGCCCCAGCATTTT.

The chain carries TRBV15 and TRBJ1-2; D remains unclear. The CDR3 sequence is 15 residues long. Germline V lookup: CDR1 LNHNV, CDR2 YYDKDF (reference sequence). V dropped 0 bases and J dropped 4 bases, with 12 bases sitting between them. CDR3 in DNA: TGTGCCACCAGCAGAGAGGTTCAAGCCTTCTATGGCTACACCTTC. It specifies CATSREVQAFYGYTF.

This clonotype is a singleton in its sample. V usage is TRBV19 and J usage is TRBJ1-5; 11 positions agree with TRBD1. Germline V CDR1 and CDR2: LNHDA, SQIVND (reference sequence). The junction had 15 bases not matched to a gene; V was cut back by 5 bases and J by 6 bases. The CDR3 has 18 residues. The CDR3 region has the DNA TGTGCCAGTAGTTCGGGACAGGGGGAGGAATTAGGTTCTCAGCCCCAGCATTTT. Its translation: CASSSGQGEELGSQPQHF. Complete variable domain (other parts from reference TRBV19 and TRBJ1-5): DGGITQSPKYLFRKEGQNVTLSCEQNLNHDAMYWYRQDPGQGLRLIYYSQIVNDFQKGDIAEGYSVSREKKESFPLTVTSAQKNPTAFYLCASSSGQGEELGSQPQHFGDGTRLSIL.

V usage is TRBV4-1 and J usage is TRBJ1-4; 7 positions agree with TRBD1. Germline CDR1 and CDR2: MGHRA and YSYEKL. J lost 5 bases, V lost 2 bases, and 23 bases had no gene match. This CDR3 has 21 residues. CDR3 nucleotide sequence: TGCGCCAGCAGCCAACCTTCAGCCAAAAGAGGAGGGGGACAGCTAAATGAAAAACTGTTTTTT. Translation: CASSQPSAKRGGGQLNEKLFF.

The rearrangement links TRBV12-3 or TRBV12-4 to TRBJ1-1; no definite D call. Trimming removed 7 bases from V and 0 bases from J, with 15 bases in between. The CDR3 has 15 amino acids. CDR3 DNA: TGTGCCAGCATCGAAAGGGTCGGGATGAACACTGAAGCTTTCTTT. Translation: CASIERVGMNTEAFF.

The chain couples TRBV30 to TRBJ2-5, with 9 bases that match TRBD1. The ends lost 8 bases at V and 7 bases at J; junction bases unmatched: 11. The CDR3 spans 13 residues. From germline, CDR1 is GTSNPN and CDR2 SVGIG (reference sequence). Here the CDR3 DNA reads TGTGCCAGTCTCGGGACAGGGATTGGGACCCAGTACTTC. Amino acids: CASLGTGIGTQYF.

The chain employs TRBV29-1 and TRBJ1-5; D perhaps matches TRBD1 (6 bases). This CDR3 region has 12 residues. Germline values: CDR1 SQVTM, CDR2 ANQGSEA. V gave up 4 bases and J gave up 5 bases, with 9 bases separating them. The CDR3 reads CSVGTVDQPQHF. Written as DNA, the CDR3 is TGCAGCGTTGGGACAGTGGATCAGCCCCAGCATTTT.

The chain is built from TRBV18 and TRBJ1-2; D possibly corresponds to TRBD1 (5 bases). The V and J ends lost 2 bases and 3 bases respectively, with 10 bases between them. The CDR3 runs 14 residues. Germline V lookup: CDR1 KGHSH, CDR2 LQKENI. The CDR3 sequence is CASSPAGTYYGYTF. As DNA, the CDR3 is TGTGCCAGCTCACCAGCAGGGACTTACTATGGCTACACCTTC.

The chain couples TRBV27 to TRBJ1-2; 9 bases match TRBD1. The CDR3 runs 18 residues. The J segment lost 6 bases and the V segment lost 8 bases, leaving 22 bases of the junction unmatched. Germline V gives CDR1 MNHEY, CDR2 SMNVEV (reference sequence). CDR3: CASRIADYGLGQGNGYTF. CDR3 coding DNA: TGTGCCAGCCGTATTGCTGACTACGGTCTGGGACAGGGTAATGGCTACACCTTC.

V gene TRBV21-1 combines with J gene TRBJ2-1. TRBV21-1 counts as a pseudogene. The CDR3 sequence is 17 residues long. CDR3 region: CASSKGCGSNSYNEQFF. The CDR3 DNA is TGTGCCAGCAGCAAAGGCTGCGGCAGTAACTCCTACAATGAGCAGTTCTTC.

The chain combines TRBV2 with TRBJ2-5; 10 bases line up with TRBD1. The CDR3 extends over 13 amino acids. V gave up 11 bases and J gave up 5 bases; unmatched junction bases: 8. Looked up from germline, CDR1 is SNHLY and CDR2 is FYNNEI. The CDR3 spells CAGGQGRKETQYF. Here the CDR3 DNA reads TGTGCCGGGGGACAGGGGCGGAAGGAGACCCAGTACTTC.

The rearrangement links TRBV5-1 to TRBJ2-1; D not resolved. The ends were cut back, 0 bases at V and 0 bases at J, with 10 bases in the middle. This CDR3 spans 16 amino acids. CDR1 SGHRS and CDR2 YFSETQ come from the germline V gene. In nucleotides, the CDR3 is TGCGCCAGCAGCTTGGATGCAGCCAGCTCCTACAATGAGCAGTTCTTC. Encoded protein: CASSLDAASSYNEQFF.

The gene calls are TRBV29-1 and TRBJ2-2; TRBD1 matches at 7 bases. Trimming cost V 4 bases and J 5 bases; bases outside gene matches: 4. The germline CDR1 and CDR2 sequences are SQVTM and ANQGSEA. The CDR3 loop spans 13 amino acids. The CDR3 here is CSVGQGLTGELFF. The CDR3 DNA follows: TGCAGCGTTGGACAGGGATTGACCGGGGAGCTGTTTTTT.

This chain links TRBV7-2 with TRBJ2-7; TRBD2 matches 9 bases. The V gene's germline CDR1 is SGHTA and CDR2 FQGNSA. J lost 5 bases, V lost 3 bases, and 8 bases had no gene match. CDR3 length: 15 amino acids. CDR3 residues: CASSLLRLAENEQYF. The CDR3 DNA sequence: TGTGCCAGCAGCTTGCTCAGACTAGCGGAGAACGAGCAGTACTTC.